The source of this T cell receptor (beta chain) is a study of cytomegalovirus exposure and HLA in healthy donors. Whole-study context: In terms of ancestry, the Caucasian-associated cluster contained 81% of the roughly 400 genotyped donors. Findings and limits, study-wide: Within an earlier analysis, most TCR beta V segments proved productive either about 87% or about 30% of the time. A later analysis reportedly identified an Asian-associated ancestry cluster as carrying fewer N-insertions than the 666-donor mean. Later analysis demonstrated an association between a missense DCLRE1C variant and TCR beta V- and J-gene trimming.

The PCR was carried out with 60 Vbeta primers and 13 Jbeta primers. The data were produced by immunoSEQ multiplex PCR, yet TCRdb's version contains in-frame clones alone and is incomplete. The sample includes a few hundred thousand clones, about nine tenths of them seen just once. Of note for this clone: Its target is not known.

The receptor's source is a girl aged 2 to 10 in good health and CMV-seronegative. The sample consisted of PBMCs.

The CDR3 nucleotides are TGTGCCAGCGGCCCGGGACTAGCAAGGGCCGGGGAGCTGTTTTTT. Its protein is CASGPGLARAGELFF. The chain recombines TRBV11-2 with TRBJ2-2; 9 nucleotides match TRBD2. This CDR3 region has 15 residues. From germline, CDR1 is SGHAT and CDR2 FQNNGV. V was clipped by 8 bases and J by 6 bases; unmatched bases: 10.